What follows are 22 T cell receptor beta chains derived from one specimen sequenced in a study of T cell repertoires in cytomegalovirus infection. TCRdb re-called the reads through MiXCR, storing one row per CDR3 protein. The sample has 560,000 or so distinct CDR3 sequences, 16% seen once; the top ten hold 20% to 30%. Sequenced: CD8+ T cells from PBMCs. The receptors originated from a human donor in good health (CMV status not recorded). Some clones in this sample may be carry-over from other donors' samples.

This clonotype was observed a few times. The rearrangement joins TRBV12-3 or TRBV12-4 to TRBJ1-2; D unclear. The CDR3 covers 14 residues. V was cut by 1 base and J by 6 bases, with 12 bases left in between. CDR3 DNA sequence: TGTGCCAGCAGTTTAGTTGGGGTTTTGGATGGCTACACCTTC. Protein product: CASSLVGVLDGYTF.

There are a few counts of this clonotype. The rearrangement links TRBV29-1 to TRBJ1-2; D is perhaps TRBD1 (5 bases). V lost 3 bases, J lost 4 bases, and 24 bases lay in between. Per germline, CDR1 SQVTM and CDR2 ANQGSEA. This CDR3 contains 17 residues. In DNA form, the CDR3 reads TGCAGCGTTGAGTACGAAGGACACCCGAAAGTTTTCTATGGCTACACCTTC. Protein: CSVEYEGHPKVFYGYTF.

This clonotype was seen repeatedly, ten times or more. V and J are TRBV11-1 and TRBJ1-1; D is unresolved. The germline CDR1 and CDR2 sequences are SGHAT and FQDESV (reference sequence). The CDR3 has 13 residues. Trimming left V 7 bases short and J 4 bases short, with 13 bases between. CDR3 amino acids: CASKDLGSTEAFF. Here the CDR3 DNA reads TGTGCCAGCAAAGACCTGGGCAGCACTGAAGCTTTCTTT.

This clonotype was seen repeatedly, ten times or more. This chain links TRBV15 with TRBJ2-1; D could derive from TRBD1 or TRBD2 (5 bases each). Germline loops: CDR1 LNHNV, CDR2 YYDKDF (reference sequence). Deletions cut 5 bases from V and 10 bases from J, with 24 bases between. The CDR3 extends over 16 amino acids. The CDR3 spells CATSEGSMGVRQEQFF. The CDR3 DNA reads TGTGCCACCAGCGAGGGGTCTATGGGCGTCAGGCAAGAGCAGTTCTTC.

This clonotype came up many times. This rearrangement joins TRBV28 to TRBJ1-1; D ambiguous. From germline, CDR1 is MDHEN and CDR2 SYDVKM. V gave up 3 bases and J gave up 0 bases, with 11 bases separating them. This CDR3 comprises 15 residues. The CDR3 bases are TGTGCCAGCAGTTTGGATCTGAATTTGAACACTGAAGCTTTCTTT. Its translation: CASSLDLNLNTEAFF.

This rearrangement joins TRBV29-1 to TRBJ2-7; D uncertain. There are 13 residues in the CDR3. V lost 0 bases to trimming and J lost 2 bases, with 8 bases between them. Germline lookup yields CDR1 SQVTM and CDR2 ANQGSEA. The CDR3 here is CSVEEAGPYEQYF. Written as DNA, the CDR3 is TGCAGCGTTGAAGAGGCAGGACCCTACGAGCAGTACTTC.

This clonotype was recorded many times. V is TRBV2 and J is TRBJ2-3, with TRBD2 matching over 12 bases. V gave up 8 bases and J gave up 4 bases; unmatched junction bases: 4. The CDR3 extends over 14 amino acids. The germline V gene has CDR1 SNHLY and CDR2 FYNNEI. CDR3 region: CASGGLAGPDTQYF. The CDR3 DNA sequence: TGTGCCAGCGGGGGACTAGCGGGCCCAGATACGCAGTATTTT.

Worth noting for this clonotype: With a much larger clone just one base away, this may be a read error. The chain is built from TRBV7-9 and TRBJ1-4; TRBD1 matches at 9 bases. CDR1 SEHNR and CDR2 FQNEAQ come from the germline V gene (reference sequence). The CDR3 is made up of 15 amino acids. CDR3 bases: TGTGCCAGCAGCTTTCCCGGGACAGGGCCCGAAAAACTGCTTTTT. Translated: CASSFPGTGPEKLLF. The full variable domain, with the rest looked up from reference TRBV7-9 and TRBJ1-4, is DTGVSQNPRHKITKRGQNVTFRCDPISEHNRLYWYRQTLGQGPEFLTYFQNEAQLEKSRLLSDRFSAERPKGSFSTLEIQRTEQGDSAMYLCASSFPGTGPEKLLFGSGTQLSVL.

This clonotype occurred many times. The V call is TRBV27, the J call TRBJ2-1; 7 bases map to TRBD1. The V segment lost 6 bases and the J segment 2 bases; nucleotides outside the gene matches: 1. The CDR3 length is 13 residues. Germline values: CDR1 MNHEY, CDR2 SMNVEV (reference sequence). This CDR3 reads CASRGQPYNEQFF. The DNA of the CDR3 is TGTGCCAGCAGGGGACAGCCCTACAATGAGCAGTTCTTC.

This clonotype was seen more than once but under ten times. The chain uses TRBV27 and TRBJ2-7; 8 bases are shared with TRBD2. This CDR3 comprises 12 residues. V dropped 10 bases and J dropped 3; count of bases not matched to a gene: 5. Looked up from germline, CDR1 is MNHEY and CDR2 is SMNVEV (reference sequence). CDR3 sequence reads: CATGLAGYEQYF. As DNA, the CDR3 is TGTGCCACCGGACTAGCTGGCTACGAGCAGTACTTC.

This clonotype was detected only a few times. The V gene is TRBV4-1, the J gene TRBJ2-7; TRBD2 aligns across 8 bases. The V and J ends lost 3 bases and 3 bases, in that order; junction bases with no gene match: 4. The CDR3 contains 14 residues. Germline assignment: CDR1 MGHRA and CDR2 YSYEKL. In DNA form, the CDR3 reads TGCGCCAGCAGCCAGAAGAGCGGGAGCTACGAGCAGTACTTC. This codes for CASSQKSGSYEQYF.

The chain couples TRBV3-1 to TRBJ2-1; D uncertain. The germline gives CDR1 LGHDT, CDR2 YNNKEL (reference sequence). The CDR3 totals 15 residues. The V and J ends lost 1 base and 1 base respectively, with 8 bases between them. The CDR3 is CASSQVEGSYNEQFF. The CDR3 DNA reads TGTGCCAGCAGCCAAGTGGAAGGATCCTACAATGAGCAGTTCTTC.

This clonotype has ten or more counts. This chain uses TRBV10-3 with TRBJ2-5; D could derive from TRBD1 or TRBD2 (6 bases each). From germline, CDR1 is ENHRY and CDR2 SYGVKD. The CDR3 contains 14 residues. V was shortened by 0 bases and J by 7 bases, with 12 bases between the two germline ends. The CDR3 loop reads CAISESGGGGTQYF. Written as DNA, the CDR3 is TGTGCCATCAGTGAGTCCGGGGGCGGAGGGACCCAGTACTTC.

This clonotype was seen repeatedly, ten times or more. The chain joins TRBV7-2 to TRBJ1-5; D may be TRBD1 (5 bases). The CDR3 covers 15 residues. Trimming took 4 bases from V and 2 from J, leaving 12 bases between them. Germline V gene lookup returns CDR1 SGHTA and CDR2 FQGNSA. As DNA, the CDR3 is TGTGCCAGCAGCTCAACTCGAGGGGGCAATCAGCCCCAGCATTTT. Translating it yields CASSSTRGGNQPQHF.

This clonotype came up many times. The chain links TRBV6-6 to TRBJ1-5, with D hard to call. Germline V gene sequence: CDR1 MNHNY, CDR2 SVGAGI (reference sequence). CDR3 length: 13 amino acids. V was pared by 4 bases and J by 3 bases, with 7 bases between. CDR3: CASSFVHNQPQHF. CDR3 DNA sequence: TGTGCCAGCAGTTTTGTCCACAATCAGCCCCAGCATTTT.

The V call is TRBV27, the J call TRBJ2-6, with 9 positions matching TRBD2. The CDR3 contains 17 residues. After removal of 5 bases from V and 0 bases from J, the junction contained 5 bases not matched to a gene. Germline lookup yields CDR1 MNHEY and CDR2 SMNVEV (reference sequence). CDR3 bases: TGTGCCAGCAGTAGGACTAGCGTCGACTCTGGGGCCAACGTCCTGACTTTC. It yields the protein CASSRTSVDSGANVLTF. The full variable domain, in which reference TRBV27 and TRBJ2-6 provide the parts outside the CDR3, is EAQVTQNPRYLITVTGKKLTVTCSQNMNHEYMSWYRQDPGLGLRQIYYSMNVEVTDKGDVPEGYKVSRKEKRNFPLILESPSPNQTSLYFCASSRTSVDSGANVLTFGAGSRLTVL.

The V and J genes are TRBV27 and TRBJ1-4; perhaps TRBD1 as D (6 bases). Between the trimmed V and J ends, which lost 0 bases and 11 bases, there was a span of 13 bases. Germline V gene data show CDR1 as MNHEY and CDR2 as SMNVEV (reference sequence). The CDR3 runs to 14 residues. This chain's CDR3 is CASSLSMGQTKLFF. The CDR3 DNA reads TGTGCCAGCAGTTTATCGATGGGACAAACCAAACTGTTTTTT. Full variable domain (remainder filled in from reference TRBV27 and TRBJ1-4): EAQVTQNPRYLITVTGKKLTVTCSQNMNHEYMSWYRQDPGLGLRQIYYSMNVEVTDKGDVPEGYKVSRKEKRNFPLILESPSPNQTSLYFCASSLSMGQTKLFFGSGTQLSVL.

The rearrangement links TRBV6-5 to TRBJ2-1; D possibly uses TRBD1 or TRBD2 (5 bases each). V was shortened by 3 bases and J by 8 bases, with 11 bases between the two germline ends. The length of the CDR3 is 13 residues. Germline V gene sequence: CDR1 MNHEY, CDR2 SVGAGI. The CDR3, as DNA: TGTGCCAGCAGTTATGGGACCAGGCATGAGCAGTTCTTC. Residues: CASSYGTRHEQFF.

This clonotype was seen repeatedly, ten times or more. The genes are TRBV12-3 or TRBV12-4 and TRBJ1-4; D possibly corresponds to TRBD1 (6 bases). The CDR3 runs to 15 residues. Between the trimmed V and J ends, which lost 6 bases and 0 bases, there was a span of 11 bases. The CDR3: CASSPGGPTNEKLFF. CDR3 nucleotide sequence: TGTGCCAGCAGCCCGGGGGGGCCAACTAATGAAAAACTGTTTTTT.

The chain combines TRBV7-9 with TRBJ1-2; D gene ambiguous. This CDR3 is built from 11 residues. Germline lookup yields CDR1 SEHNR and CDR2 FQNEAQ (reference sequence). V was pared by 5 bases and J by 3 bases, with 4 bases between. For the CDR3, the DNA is TGTGCCAGCAGCCAAGACTATGGCTACACCTTC. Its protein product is CASSQDYGYTF.

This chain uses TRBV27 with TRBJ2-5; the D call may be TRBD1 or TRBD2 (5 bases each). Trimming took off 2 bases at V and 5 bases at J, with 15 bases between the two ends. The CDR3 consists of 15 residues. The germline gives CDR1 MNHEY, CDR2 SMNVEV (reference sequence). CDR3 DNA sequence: TGTGCCAGCAGTTTAAGTTATTGGGACGGGGAGACCCAGTACTTC. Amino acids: CASSLSYWDGETQYF.

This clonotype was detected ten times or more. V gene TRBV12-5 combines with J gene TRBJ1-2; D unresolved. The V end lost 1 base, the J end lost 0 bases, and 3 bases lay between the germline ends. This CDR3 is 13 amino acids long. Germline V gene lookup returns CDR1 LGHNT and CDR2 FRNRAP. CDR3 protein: CASGLETNYGYTF. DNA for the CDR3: TGTGCTAGTGGTTTGGAAACTAACTATGGCTACACCTTC.